A single sample gave rise to the 27 T cell receptor beta chains below, sequenced in a study of OX40 agonist ivuxolimab in advanced cancers. Library preparation used the immunoSEQ multiplex PCR assay. Here the immuneACCESS table is served through TCRdb, limited to in-frame sequences with V and J called. Missing clones are a known gap in these copies; in checked studies unresolved V genes cover under half, and the rest lacks a known reason. Within this sample are 65,000 to 85,000 clones, with 80% to 95% of them counted one time only. Jointly, the top ten make up roughly 7.5% of the sample. This sample comprised CD4+ or CD8+ T cells sorted from blood, obtained in a trial of the OX40 agonist ivuxolimab. The origin of the receptors is an adult with an advanced solid tumor such as melanoma, head and neck, liver or kidney cancer.

This rearrangement joins TRBV5-5 to TRBJ2-5; 8 bases agree with TRBD1. The V and J ends lost 5 bases and 0 bases, in that order; junction bases with no gene match: 15. CDR3 length: 18 residues. CDR1 SGHKS and CDR2 YYEKEE come from the germline V gene (reference sequence). The CDR3 loop is CASSWTGNRGTNQETQYF. The CDR3 nucleotides read TGTGCCAGCAGTTGGACAGGGAACAGGGGGACCAACCAAGAGACCCAGTACTTC.

The chain joins TRBV12-5 to TRBJ1-1, with unresolved D. This CDR3 contains 10 residues. V lost 6 bases, J lost 7 bases, and 6 bases lay in between. The germline V gene encodes CDR1 LGHNT and CDR2 FRNRAP. This CDR3 reads CASGGLEAFF. In DNA, the CDR3 is TGTGCTAGTGGCGGGCTTGAAGCTTTCTTT.

A few counts support this clone. V is TRBV7-9 and J is TRBJ2-5; D call uncertain. Trimming removed 5 bases at V and 3 bases at J, with 13 bases between. The CDR3 has 14 amino acids. Germline V lookup: CDR1 SEHNR, CDR2 FQNEAQ (reference sequence). The CDR3 sequence: CASSHRASEETQYF. CDR3 nucleotide sequence: TGTGCCAGCAGCCACCGAGCGAGCGAAGAGACCCAGTACTTC.

The CDR3 sequence: CSVEDSGTHYEQYF. The CDR3 region has the DNA TGCAGCGTTGAAGATTCCGGGACGCACTACGAGCAGTACTTC. The J gene is TRBJ2-7, the V gene TRBV29-1; D possibly uses TRBD1 or TRBD2 (5 bases each). This CDR3 comprises 14 residues. V lost 0 bases, J lost 3 bases, and 12 bases lay in between. The V gene's germline CDR1 is SQVTM and CDR2 ANQGSEA.

This chain joins TRBV6-5 and TRBJ2-3; the D is unclear. Germline CDR1 and CDR2: MNHEY and SVGAGI. This CDR3 spans 14 amino acids. Trimming pared 2 bases from V and 0 bases from J, leaving 6 bases between. DNA for the CDR3: TGTGCCAGCAGTTACGTGGCAAGCACAGATACGCAGTATTTT. Its translation is CASSYVASTDTQYF.

The genes are TRBV11-2 and TRBJ2-7, with D perhaps matching TRBD1 or TRBD2 (5 bases each). Trimming pared 5 bases from V and 3 bases from J, leaving 11 bases between. Germline V gene data show CDR1 as SGHAT and CDR2 as FQNNGV. The CDR3 contains 13 residues. Here the CDR3 reads CASSAGTGYEQYF. The CDR3 bases are TGTGCCAGCAGCGCCGGGACGGGCTACGAGCAGTACTTC.

This clone was seen once. The chain joins TRBV4-1 to TRBJ1-6; D uncertain. Germline V gene sequence: CDR1 MGHRA, CDR2 YSYEKL. This CDR3 contains 16 residues. V lost 8 bases to trimming and J lost 4 bases, with 18 bases between them. CDR3 nucleotides: TGCGCCAGCCACCCTACGGCAGGCAGTTATAATTCACCCCTCCACTTT. This codes for CASHPTAGSYNSPLHF.

The rearrangement uses TRBV11-3 and TRBJ2-7; D may correspond to TRBD1 or TRBD2 (5 bases each). The CDR3 contains 17 residues. CDR1 is SGHNT, CDR2 YENEEA, per germline. Trimming took off 5 bases at V and 3 bases at J, with 23 bases between the two ends. CDR3 residues: CASSPRRGEGTDYEQYF. The DNA for the CDR3 is TGTGCCAGCAGCCCTCGGAGAGGGGAAGGTACCGACTACGAGCAGTACTTC.

The gene calls are TRBV7-9 and TRBJ1-5; 9 bases line up with TRBD1. V lost 4 bases, J lost 0 bases, and 10 bases stayed unmatched. This CDR3 comprises 18 residues. Germline CDR1 and CDR2: SEHNR and FQNEAQ (reference sequence). The CDR3 protein is CASSSLTGGDYSNQPQHF. The CDR3 region has the DNA TGTGCCAGCAGCTCGTTGACAGGGGGGGATTATAGCAATCAGCCCCAGCATTTT.

This chain uses TRBV4-3 with TRBJ1-5; a possible D gene is TRBD1 (5 bases). CDR1 and CDR2 from the germline V gene are LGHNA and YSLEER. The length of the CDR3 is 15 residues. Trimming cost V 4 bases and J 2 bases, with 12 bases left between them. CDR3 nucleotides: TGCGCCAGCAGCCTATCCCGGGACGGCAATCAGCCCCAGCATTTT. Translating gives CASSLSRDGNQPQHF.

V gene TRBV5-4 combines with J gene TRBJ1-1; D gene ambiguous. This CDR3 has 14 amino acids. V gave up 3 bases and J gave up 1 base, with 10 bases separating them. Germline lookup yields CDR1 SGHNT and CDR2 YYREEE (reference sequence). The chain's CDR3 is CASSYREGNTEAFF. The DNA of the CDR3 is TGTGCCAGCAGCTACCGAGAGGGGAACACTGAAGCTTTCTTT.

V gene TRBV4-1 combines with J gene TRBJ2-2; D tentatively reads TRBD1 or TRBD2 (5 bases each). The germline CDR1 and CDR2 sequences are MGHRA and YSYEKL. This CDR3 has 15 amino acids. V was trimmed by 6 bases and J by 3 bases, leaving 14 bases between them. The CDR3 loop reads CASSPGPDYTGELFF. CDR3 bases: TGCGCCAGCAGTCCGGGGCCGGACTACACCGGGGAGCTGTTTTTT.

J is TRBJ2-5 and V is TRBV4-2; D gene uncertain. With 0 bases removed from V and 5 bases from J, the gap between germline ends came to 7 bases. The germline V gene has CDR1 LGHNA and CDR2 YNFKEQ. The CDR3 runs to 13 residues. As DNA, the CDR3 is TGTGCCAGCAGCCAAGATGTGAGTGAGACCCAGTACTTC. Protein product: CASSQDVSETQYF.

The rearrangement joins TRBV9 to TRBJ2-7; 11 bases match TRBD2. CDR1 is SGDLS and CDR2 is YYNGEE in the germline V gene. CDR3 length: 16 residues. J gave up 0 bases and V 3 bases, and 5 bases lay outside the gene matches. CDR3 amino acids: CASSAAGTSGSYEQYF. CDR3 coding DNA: TGTGCCAGCAGCGCGGCGGGGACTAGCGGCTCCTACGAGCAGTACTTC.

V is TRBV9 and J is TRBJ1-2; no definite D call. Per the germline V gene, CDR1 is SGDLS and CDR2 is YYNGEE. The CDR3 consists of 14 residues. Trimming removed 2 bases at V and 7 bases at J, with 15 bases between. DNA for the CDR3: TGTGCCAGCAGCGTTGGTCTGGACTCAATTGGCTACACCTTC. Protein: CASSVGLDSIGYTF.

This rearrangement joins TRBV7-9 to TRBJ1-1, with D perhaps matching TRBD1 (6 bases). Trimming pared 5 bases from V and 1 base from J, leaving 11 bases between. Germline loops: CDR1 SEHNR, CDR2 FQNEAQ (reference sequence). This CDR3 contains 14 residues. The CDR3 nucleotides are TGTGCCAGCAGCATCCAGGGGCAGAACACTGAAGCTTTCTTT. This gives the protein CASSIQGQNTEAFF.

The CDR3 sequence is CASSEWGGDSYEQYF. The CDR3, as DNA: TGTGCCAGCAGTGAATGGGGGGGGGACTCCTACGAGCAGTACTTC. The chain couples TRBV2 to TRBJ2-7; 7 bases are a match to TRBD2. The CDR3 sequence is 15 residues long. V lost 2 bases, J lost 0 bases, and 4 bases stayed unmatched. The germline V gene encodes CDR1 SNHLY and CDR2 FYNNEI. Complete variable domain (other parts from reference TRBV2 and TRBJ2-7): EPEVTQTPSHQVTQMGQEVILRCVPISNHLYFYWYRQILGQKVEFLVSFYNNEISEKSEIFDDQFSVERPDGSNFTLKIRSTKLEDSAMYFCASSEWGGDSYEQYFGPGTRLTVT.

The genes are TRBV11-2 and TRBJ2-2; D tentatively reads TRBD1 or TRBD2 (5 bases each). The CDR3 runs 17 residues. The V gene lost 1 base and the J gene lost 1 base, with 13 bases spanning the gap. Germline CDR1 is SGHAT and CDR2 is FQNNGV. The chain's CDR3 is CASSLAPGTVNTGELFF. In nucleotides, the CDR3 is TGTGCCAGCAGCTTAGCTCCGGGGACGGTGAACACCGGGGAGCTGTTTTTT.

The chain employs TRBV4-3 and TRBJ1-6, with 9 bases fitting TRBD1. The V gene's germline CDR1 is LGHNA and CDR2 YSLEER. The CDR3 runs to 15 residues. J was trimmed by 6 bases and V by 4 bases; bases with no gene match: 4. The CDR3 sequence is CASSPGTGSNSPLHF. CDR3 in DNA: TGCGCCAGCAGCCCAGGGACAGGGAGTAATTCACCCCTCCACTTT.

This chain uses TRBV6-1 with TRBJ1-2; D not certain. The CDR3 covers 14 residues. V was shortened by 1 base and J by 3 bases, with 9 bases between the two germline ends. Germline lookup yields CDR1 MNHNS and CDR2 SASEGT. The CDR3 loop is CASSEDSQYYGYTF. The CDR3 bases are TGTGCCAGCAGTGAAGACAGTCAATACTATGGCTACACCTTC.

CDR3 nucleotides: TGTGCTAGTGGTTTGGGGGGGACTAGCACAGATACGCAGTATTTT. Protein: CASGLGGTSTDTQYF. J is TRBJ2-3 and V is TRBV12-5; D may be TRBD2 (6 bases). CDR3 length: 15 amino acids. The V gene's germline CDR1 is LGHNT and CDR2 FRNRAP. V was pared by 1 base and J by 0 bases, with 8 bases between.

This rearrangement joins TRBV5-1 to TRBJ1-2, with no clear D. Germline assignment: CDR1 SGHRS and CDR2 YFSETQ. Trimming pared 0 bases from V and 4 bases from J, leaving 10 bases between. The CDR3 is 14 residues long. This CDR3 reads CASSLAPSSYGYTF. As DNA, the CDR3 is TGCGCCAGCAGCTTGGCCCCCAGTTCCTATGGCTACACCTTC.

This clone appeared a few times. This chain links TRBV12-5 with TRBJ1-6, with 7 positions matching TRBD1. The CDR3 length is 14 residues. After removal of 9 bases from V and 7 bases from J, the junction contained 9 bases not matched to a gene. Germline V gene lookup returns CDR1 LGHNT and CDR2 FRNRAP. CDR3 sequence (DNA): TGTGCTAGCCAAAGCGAGGGGGCGAATTCACCCCTCCACTTT. It translates to CASQSEGANSPLHF.

This sequence joins TRBV4-3 and TRBJ1-2; no firm D call. Germline lookup yields CDR1 LGHNA and CDR2 YSLEER. The length of the CDR3 is 15 residues. Trimming stripped 0 bases from V and 2 bases from J, with 10 bases between. The CDR3 protein is CASSQDLGTNYGYTF. In DNA form, the CDR3 reads TGCGCCAGCAGCCAAGATCTGGGCACCAACTATGGCTACACCTTC.

This clone was observed once. This sequence joins TRBV5-5 and TRBJ1-2; the match to TRBD1 covers 7 bases. J lost 5 bases, V lost 0 bases, and 4 bases had no gene match. The germline V gene has CDR1 SGHKS and CDR2 YYEKEE (reference sequence). The CDR3 is made up of 14 amino acids. The CDR3 is CASSLVQGVYGYTF. CDR3 bases: TGTGCCAGCAGCTTGGTTCAGGGGGTGTATGGCTACACCTTC.

The rearrangement uses TRBV5-4 and TRBJ2-3; 11 nucleotides agree with TRBD2. Trimming cost V 6 bases and J 6 bases; bases outside gene matches: 6. The germline V gene encodes CDR1 SGHNT and CDR2 YYREEE (reference sequence). This CDR3 comprises 14 residues. The DNA for the CDR3 is TGTGCCAGCAATCTAGCGGGGGGCGGGGATACGCAGTATTTT. Translated, it gives CASNLAGGGDTQYF.

The rearrangement links TRBV7-6 to TRBJ1-6; TRBD1 matches 8 bases. CDR1 SGHVS and CDR2 FNYEAQ come from the germline V gene. This CDR3 has 14 amino acids. The junction had 7 bases not matched to a gene; V was cut back by 5 bases and J by 10 bases. The CDR3 DNA is TGTGCCAGCAGCCCCACAGGGGGTTGGTCACCCCTCCACTTT. Its protein product is CASSPTGGWSPLHF.